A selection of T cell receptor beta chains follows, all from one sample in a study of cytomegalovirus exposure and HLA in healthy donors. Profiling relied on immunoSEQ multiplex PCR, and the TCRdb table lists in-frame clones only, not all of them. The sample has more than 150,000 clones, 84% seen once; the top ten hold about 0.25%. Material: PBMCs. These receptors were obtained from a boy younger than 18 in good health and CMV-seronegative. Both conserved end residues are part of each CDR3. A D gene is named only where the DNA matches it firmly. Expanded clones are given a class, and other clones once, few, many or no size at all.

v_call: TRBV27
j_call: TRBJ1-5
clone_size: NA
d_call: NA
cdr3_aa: CASSLKQGSNQPQHF
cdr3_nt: TGTGCCAGCAGTCTAAAGCAGGGGAGCAATCAGCCCCAGCATTTT

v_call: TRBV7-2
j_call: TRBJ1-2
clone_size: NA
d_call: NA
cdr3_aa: CASSFGAGKDYGYTF
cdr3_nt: TGTGCCAGCAGCTTTGGCGCAGGGAAGGACTATGGCTACACCTTC

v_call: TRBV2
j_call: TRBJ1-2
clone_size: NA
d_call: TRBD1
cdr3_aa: CASLRQGAPGYGYTF
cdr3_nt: TGTGCCAGCTTACGACAGGGGGCGCCTGGCTATGGCTACACCTTC

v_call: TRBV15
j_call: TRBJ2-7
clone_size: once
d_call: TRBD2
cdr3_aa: CATSRETSGSYEQYF
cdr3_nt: TGTGCCACCAGCAGGGAGACTAGCGGGAGTTACGAGCAGTACTTC

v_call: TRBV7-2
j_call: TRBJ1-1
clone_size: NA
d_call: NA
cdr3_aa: CASSHFKRGYTEAFF
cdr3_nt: TGTGCCAGCAGCCACTTCAAGAGGGGGTACACTGAAGCTTTCTTT

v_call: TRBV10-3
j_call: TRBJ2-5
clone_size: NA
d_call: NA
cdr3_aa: CAISDLPKGETQYF
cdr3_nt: TGTGCCATCAGTGATCTCCCCAAGGGGGAGACCCAGTACTTC

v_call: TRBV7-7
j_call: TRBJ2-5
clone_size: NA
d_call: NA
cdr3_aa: CASSRSRGGHQETQYF
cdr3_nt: TGTGCTAGCAGCCGGTCCCGTGGGGGCCACCAAGAGACCCAGTACTTC

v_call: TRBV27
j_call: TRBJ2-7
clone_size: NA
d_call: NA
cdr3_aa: CASSALGGDEQYF
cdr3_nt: TGTGCCAGCAGTGCCCTAGGGGGGGATGAGCAGTACTTC

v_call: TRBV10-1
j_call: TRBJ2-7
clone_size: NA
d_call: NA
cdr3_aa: CASSVEGEQYF
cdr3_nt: TGCGCCAGCAGTGTCGAGGGCGAGCAGTACTTC

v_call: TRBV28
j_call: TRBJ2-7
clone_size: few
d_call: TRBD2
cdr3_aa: CASSPAMGGYEQYF
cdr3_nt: TGTGCCAGCAGTCCAGCCATGGGGGGGTACGAGCAGTACTTC

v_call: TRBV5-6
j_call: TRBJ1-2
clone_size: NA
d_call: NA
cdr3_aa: CASSPYGQSNYGYTF
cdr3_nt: TGTGCCAGCAGCCCGTACGGACAGAGTAACTATGGCTACACCTTC

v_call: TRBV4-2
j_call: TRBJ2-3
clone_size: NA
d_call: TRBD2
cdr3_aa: CASSPSLDSGTSGRTDTQYF
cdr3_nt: TGTGCCAGCAGCCCTTCTCTAGACTCCGGGACTAGCGGGCGCACAGATACGCAGTATTTT

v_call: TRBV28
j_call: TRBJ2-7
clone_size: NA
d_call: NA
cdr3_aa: CASTGTGPLKQYF
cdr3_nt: TGTGCCAGCACCGGAACAGGACCCCTCAAGCAGTACTTC

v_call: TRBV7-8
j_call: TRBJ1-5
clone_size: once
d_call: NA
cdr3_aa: CASSPTDRNQPQHF
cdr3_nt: TGTGCCAGCAGCCCTACCGACAGGAATCAGCCCCAGCATTTT